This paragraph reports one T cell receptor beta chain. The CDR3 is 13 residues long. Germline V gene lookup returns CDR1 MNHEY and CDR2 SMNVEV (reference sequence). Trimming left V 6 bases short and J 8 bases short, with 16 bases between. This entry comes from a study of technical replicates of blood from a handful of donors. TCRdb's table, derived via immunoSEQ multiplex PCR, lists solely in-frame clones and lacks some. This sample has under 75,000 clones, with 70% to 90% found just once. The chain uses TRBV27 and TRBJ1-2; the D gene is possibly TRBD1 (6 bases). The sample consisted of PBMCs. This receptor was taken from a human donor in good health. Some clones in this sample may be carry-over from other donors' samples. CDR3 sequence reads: CASSRDVRGGYTF. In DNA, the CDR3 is TGTGCCAGCAGCAGAGACGTAAGGGGGGGCTACACCTTC.